The 21 T cell receptor beta chains reported below all come from one sample, sequenced in a study of T-cell memory formation after mild COVID-19. Each CDR3 protein is one row after TCRdb ran MiXCR on the 5' RACE reads. The data contain 450,000 to 650,000 distinct CDR3 sequences, about a sixth of them seen just once; the ten biggest clones take up about 11%. Sequencing was performed on PBMCs or a T cell subset sorted from them (not recorded which). These receptors were obtained from an adult woman who had mild COVID-19 (a few samples of this study predate the infection). Cell type and time point are not known.

This clonotype came up a few times. This chain uses TRBV7-9 with TRBJ2-3; 7 positions agree with TRBD2. The CDR3 covers 15 residues. Germline CDR1 and CDR2: SEHNR and FQNEAQ (reference sequence). Trimming removed 3 bases from V and 1 base from J; junction bases left unmatched: 4. The CDR3 sequence: CASSFGGSGTDTQYF. Here the CDR3 DNA reads TGTGCCAGCAGCTTCGGGGGGTCGGGCACAGATACGCAGTATTTT.

The genes are TRBV7-3 and TRBJ2-3; 9 nucleotides line up with TRBD2. CDR1 and CDR2 from the germline V gene are SGHTA and FQGTGA. The CDR3 runs 16 residues. V gave up 5 bases and J gave up 2 bases; unmatched junction bases: 8. CDR3 in amino acids: CASSKRTSDTTDTQYF. In DNA, the CDR3 is TGTGCCAGCAGCAAGCGGACTAGCGACACCACAGATACGCAGTATTTT.

The rearrangement joins TRBV10-3 to TRBJ2-3; D is undetermined. This CDR3 region has 14 residues. Germline lookup yields CDR1 ENHRY and CDR2 SYGVKD. The V gene lost 4 bases and the J gene lost 3 bases, with 11 bases spanning the gap. The CDR3, as DNA: TGTGCCATCAGTGCCCTTTGGGGAACAGATACGCAGTATTTT. Translation gives CAISALWGTDTQYF.

The chain carries TRBV9 and TRBJ1-1; D is perhaps TRBD1 (5 bases). Germline V CDR1 and CDR2: SGDLS, YYNGEE. Trimming took off 0 bases at V and 1 base at J, with 16 bases between the two ends. This CDR3 has 17 amino acids. The CDR3 loop is CASSVEPGPVWNTEAFF. The CDR3 coding sequence is TGTGCCAGCAGCGTAGAGCCAGGGCCGGTGTGGAACACTGAAGCTTTCTTT.

This clonotype showed up just a few times. This rearrangement joins TRBV12-3 or TRBV12-4 to TRBJ2-1; 9 bases are a match to TRBD2. The CDR3 is 16 residues long. J was trimmed by 0 bases and V by 6 bases; bases with no gene match: 6. CDR3 region: CASRETSGYSYNEQFF. CDR3 bases: TGTGCCAGCAGGGAGACTAGCGGATACTCCTACAATGAGCAGTTCTTC.

This chain uses TRBV10-3 with TRBJ2-3; the match to TRBD1 covers 9 bases. CDR3 length: 15 amino acids. With 5 bases clipped from V and 1 base from J, the junction kept 4 bases outside the gene matches. CDR1 ENHRY and CDR2 SYGVKD come from the germline V gene. CDR3 in DNA: TGTGCCATCAGTTCCCGACAGGGGGGCACAGATACGCAGTATTTT. It codes for CAISSRQGGTDTQYF.

This clonotype was picked up a small number of times. The chain couples TRBV7-6 to TRBJ2-5, with 7 bases aligning to TRBD2. CDR3 length equals 12 residues. Trimming removed 5 bases from V and 7 bases from J; junction bases left unmatched: 4. Looked up from germline, CDR1 is SGHVS and CDR2 is FNYEAQ. The CDR3 loop reads CASSRGRGTQYF. CDR3 bases: TGTGCCAGCAGCCGAGGGAGGGGGACCCAGTACTTC.

In this sample, this clonotype turned up a few times. The V and J genes are TRBV12-3 or TRBV12-4 and TRBJ1-6; no reliable D call. The ends were cut back, 8 bases at V and 10 bases at J, with 15 bases in the middle. The CDR3 covers 13 residues. In nucleotides, the CDR3 is TGTGCCAGCCTAAGACAATCACAGTCACCCCTCCACTTT. Translation gives CASLRQSQSPLHF.

The rearrangement links TRBV29-1 to TRBJ1-2; no definite D call. Germline V gene sequence: CDR1 SQVTM, CDR2 ANQGSEA. Trimming cost V 1 base and J 9 bases, with 9 bases left between them. This CDR3 spans 11 amino acids. CDR3 region: CSVEGGRSYTF. The CDR3, as DNA: TGCAGCGTTGAAGGGGGTAGAAGCTACACCTTC. Looking up the rest from reference TRBV29-1 and TRBJ1-2 gives the full variable domain: SAVISQKPSRDICQRGTSLTIQCQVDSQVTMMFWYRQQPGQSLTLIATANQGSEATYESGFVIDKFPISRPNLTFSTLTVSNMSPEDSSIYLCSVEGGRSYTFGSGTRLTVV.

This clonotype was seen ten or more times. This sequence joins TRBV2 and TRBJ2-7; 10 bases match TRBD1. Germline values: CDR1 SNHLY, CDR2 FYNNEI. With V trimmed by 2 bases and J by 0 bases, 7 bases remained unmatched. The CDR3 covers 17 residues. CDR3 nucleotide sequence: TGTGCCAGCAGTGAAATTCCGGGACAGGGGAACTCCTACGAGCAGTACTTC. It translates to CASSEIPGQGNSYEQYF.

The chain links TRBV5-1 to TRBJ2-5; the D is unclear. V shed 6 bases and J shed 1 base, with 16 bases lying between them. The germline gives CDR1 SGHRS, CDR2 YFSETQ. The CDR3 sequence is 15 residues long. CDR3 protein: CASTSLVGFQETQYF. CDR3 DNA sequence: TGCGCCAGCACCTCACTTGTGGGGTTCCAAGAGACCCAGTACTTC.

The rearrangement joins TRBV6-1 to TRBJ1-1; 11 nucleotides line up with TRBD1. Germline assignment: CDR1 MNHNS and CDR2 SASEGT. J lost 5 bases, V lost 4 bases, and 9 bases had no gene match. The CDR3 consists of 16 residues. The CDR3 spells CASSGWTGGVYTEAFF. In DNA form, the CDR3 reads TGTGCCAGCAGTGGGTGGACAGGGGGCGTATATACTGAAGCTTTCTTT.

In this sample, this clonotype turned up many times. The chain joins TRBV5-1 to TRBJ2-7; D is perhaps TRBD2 (5 bases). V was pared by 6 bases and J by 0 bases, with 16 bases between. There are 15 residues in the CDR3. CDR1 and CDR2 from the germline V gene are SGHRS and YFSETQ. The CDR3, as DNA: TGCGCCAGCAACGATCCGGGATCGAGCTCCTACGAGCAGTACTTC. It codes for CASNDPGSSSYEQYF.

The chain has TRBV28 and TRBJ2-2; 12 nucleotides match TRBD1. Germline V gene sequence: CDR1 MDHEN, CDR2 SYDVKM. The CDR3 totals 15 residues. V shed 3 bases, J shed 6 bases, and the junction held 2 bases outside the gene matches. Written as DNA, the CDR3 is TGTGCCAGCAGTTTGGGGACAGGGGGCCCCGGGGAGCTGTTTTTT. Amino acid sequence: CASSLGTGGPGELFF.

This chain uses TRBV6-1 with TRBJ2-5; 7 bases agree with TRBD1. The germline gives CDR1 MNHNS, CDR2 SASEGT. J gave up 3 bases and V 6 bases, and 7 bases lay outside the gene matches. The length of the CDR3 is 14 residues. The CDR3 sequence: CASSVPGQKETQYF. The CDR3 nucleotides are TGTGCCAGCAGCGTACCGGGACAGAAAGAGACCCAGTACTTC.

This clonotype was observed a few times. The chain has TRBV11-2 and TRBJ1-4; 9 nucleotides line up with TRBD1. CDR3 size: 18 residues. Trimming cost V 5 bases and J 0 bases; bases outside gene matches: 10. Looked up from germline, CDR1 is SGHAT and CDR2 is FQNNGV. The CDR3 DNA sequence: TGTGCCAGCAGCCCTACAGGGGGCGTTTATTCAACTAATGAAAAACTGTTTTTT. Encoded protein: CASSPTGGVYSTNEKLFF.

The sample holds a few counts of this clonotype. The V call is TRBV5-1, the J call TRBJ2-1; tentative D call: TRBD2 (5 bases). The CDR3 loop spans 15 amino acids. Germline V CDR1 and CDR2: SGHRS, YFSETQ. V was trimmed by 0 bases and J by 8 bases, leaving 15 bases between them. The CDR3 DNA reads TGCGCCAGCAGCTTGGCGGGAAGAGTTACGGATGAGCAGTTCTTC. Its translation: CASSLAGRVTDEQFF.

This clonotype appeared a few times. The chain recombines TRBV5-5 with TRBJ1-5; TRBD1 matches at 9 bases. V was clipped by 5 bases and J by 4 bases; unmatched bases: 4. This CDR3 is built from 14 residues. Germline CDR1 and CDR2: SGHKS and YYEKEE (reference sequence). CDR3 nucleotides: TGTGCCAGCAGAACCGGGACAGGGAATCAGCCCCAGCATTTT. Protein product: CASRTGTGNQPQHF.

The chain uses TRBV20-1 and TRBJ2-1, with 11 nucleotides matching TRBD2. The CDR3 runs to 16 residues. The J segment lost 7 bases and the V segment lost 3 bases, leaving 11 bases of the junction unmatched. Germline CDR1 DFQATT, CDR2 SNEGSKA (reference sequence). This CDR3 reads CSASGLAGGQKNEQFF. The CDR3 region has the DNA TGCAGTGCTAGCGGATTAGCGGGGGGGCAGAAGAATGAGCAGTTCTTC.

This clonotype has more than one count but fewer than ten. This rearrangement joins TRBV3-1 to TRBJ2-7; D possibly corresponds to TRBD1 (7 bases). The CDR3 runs 16 residues. Germline V gene data show CDR1 as LGHDT and CDR2 as YNNKEL (reference sequence). The V and J ends lost 6 bases and 6 bases respectively, with 24 bases between them. The CDR3 region is CASSPRSQGGGFEQYF. As DNA, the CDR3 is TGTGCCAGCAGTCCAAGATCCCAGGGGGGTGGATTCGAGCAGTACTTC.

The rearrangement joins TRBV19 to TRBJ2-1, with no clear D. This CDR3 has 15 residues. Trimming stripped 1 base from V and 2 bases from J, with 9 bases between. CDR1 LNHDA and CDR2 SQIVND come from the germline V gene (reference sequence). The CDR3 region is CASSIVTYTYNEQFF. The CDR3 DNA sequence: TGTGCCAGTAGTATAGTTACTTATACCTACAATGAGCAGTTCTTC.